Sequencing of this T cell receptor beta chain was carried out in a study of cytomegalovirus exposure and HLA in healthy donors. The CDR3 covers 17 residues. Germline V gene sequence: CDR1 SGHTS, CDR2 YDEGEE. The junction had 17 bases not matched to a gene; V was cut back by 10 bases and J by 0 bases. Using immunoSEQ multiplex PCR, the repertoire was profiled, and TCRdb retains in-frame clones only, with some absent. Of more than 110,000 clones in the sample, roughly 93% were seen once. The source of this sequence is a man younger than 35 in good health and CMV-seropositive. The source material was PBMCs. This chain links TRBV5-8 with TRBJ2-7, with TRBD2 matching over 9 bases. The CDR3 nucleotides are TGTGCCTTAGTACCTAGCGGGGCCCTTAGGAGCTCCTACGAGCAGTACTTC. Its protein is CALVPSGALRSSYEQYF.